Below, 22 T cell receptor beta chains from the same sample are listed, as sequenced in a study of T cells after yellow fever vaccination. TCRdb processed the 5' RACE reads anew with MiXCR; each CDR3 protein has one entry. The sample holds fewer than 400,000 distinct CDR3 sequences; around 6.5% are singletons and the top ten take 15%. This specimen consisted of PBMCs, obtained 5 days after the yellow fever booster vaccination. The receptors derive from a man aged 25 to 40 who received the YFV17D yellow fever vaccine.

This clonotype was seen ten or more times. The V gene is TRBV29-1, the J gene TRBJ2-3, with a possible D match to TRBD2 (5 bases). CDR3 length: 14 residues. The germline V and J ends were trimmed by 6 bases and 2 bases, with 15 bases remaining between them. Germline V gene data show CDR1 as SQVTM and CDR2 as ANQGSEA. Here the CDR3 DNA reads TGCAGCGTCCGGGCGGGCAGTTCCACAGATACGCAGTATTTT. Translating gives CSVRAGSSTDTQYF.

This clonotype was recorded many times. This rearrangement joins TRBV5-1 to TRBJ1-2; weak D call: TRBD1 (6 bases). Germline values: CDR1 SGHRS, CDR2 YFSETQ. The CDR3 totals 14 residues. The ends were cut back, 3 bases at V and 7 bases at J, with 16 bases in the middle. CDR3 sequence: CASSYETGRSGYTF. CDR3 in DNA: TGCGCCAGCAGCTATGAAACAGGGCGTAGTGGCTACACCTTC.

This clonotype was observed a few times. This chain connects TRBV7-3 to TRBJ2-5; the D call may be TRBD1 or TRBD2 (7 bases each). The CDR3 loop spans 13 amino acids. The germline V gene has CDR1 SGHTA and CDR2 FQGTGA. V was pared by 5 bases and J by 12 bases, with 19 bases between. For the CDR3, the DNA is TGTGCCAGCAGCCTACCAGGGGGGGGACAGAAGTACTTC. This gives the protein CASSLPGGGQKYF.

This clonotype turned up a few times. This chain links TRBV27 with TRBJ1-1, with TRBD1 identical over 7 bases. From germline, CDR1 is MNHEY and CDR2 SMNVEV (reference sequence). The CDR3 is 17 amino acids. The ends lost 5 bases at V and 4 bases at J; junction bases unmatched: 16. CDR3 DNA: TGTGCCAGCAGTGGCCCGGGACAGCACGCAGGGAGCACTGAAGCTTTCTTT. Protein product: CASSGPGQHAGSTEAFF.

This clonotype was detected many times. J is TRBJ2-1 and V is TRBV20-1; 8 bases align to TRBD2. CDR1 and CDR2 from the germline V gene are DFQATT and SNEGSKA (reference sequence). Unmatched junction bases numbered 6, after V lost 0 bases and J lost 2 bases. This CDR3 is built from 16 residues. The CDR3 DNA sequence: TGCAGTGCTAGAGATCGCGCGGGAGGACCCTACAATGAGCAGTTCTTC. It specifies CSARDRAGGPYNEQFF.

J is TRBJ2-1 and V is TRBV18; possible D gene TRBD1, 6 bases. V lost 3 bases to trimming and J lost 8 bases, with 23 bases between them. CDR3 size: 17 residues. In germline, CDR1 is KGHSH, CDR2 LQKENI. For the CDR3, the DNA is TGTGCCAGCTCACCCGAGTACGGCTGGGCCCGACAGGATGAGCAGTTCTTC. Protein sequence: CASSPEYGWARQDEQFF.

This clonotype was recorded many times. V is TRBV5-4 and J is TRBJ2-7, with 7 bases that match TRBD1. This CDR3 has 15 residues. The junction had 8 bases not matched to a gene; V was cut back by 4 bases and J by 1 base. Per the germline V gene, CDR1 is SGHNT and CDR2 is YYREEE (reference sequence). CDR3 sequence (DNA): TGTGCCAGCAGCATTGGACAGGCGCCGTCCTACGAGCAGTACTTC. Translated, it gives CASSIGQAPSYEQYF. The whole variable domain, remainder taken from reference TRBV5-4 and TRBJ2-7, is ETGVTQSPTHLIKTRGQQVTLRCSSQSGHNTVSWYQQALGQGPQFIFQYYREEENGRGNFPPRFSGLQFPNYSSELNVNALELDDSALYLCASSIGQAPSYEQYFGPGTRLTVT.

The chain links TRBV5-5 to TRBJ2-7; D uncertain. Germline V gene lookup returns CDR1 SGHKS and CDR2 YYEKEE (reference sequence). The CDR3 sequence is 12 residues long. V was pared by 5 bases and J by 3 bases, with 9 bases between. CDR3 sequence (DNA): TGTGCCAGCAGTCATGCCGGCTACGAGCAGTACTTC. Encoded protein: CASSHAGYEQYF.

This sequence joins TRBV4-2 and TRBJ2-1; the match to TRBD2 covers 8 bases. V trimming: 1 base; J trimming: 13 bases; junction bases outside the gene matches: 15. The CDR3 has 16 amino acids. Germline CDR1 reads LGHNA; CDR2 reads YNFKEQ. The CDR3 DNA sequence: TGTGCCAGCAGCCAAGTAGTGCGCGGGGGTTTAGCGGGACAGTTCTTC. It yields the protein CASSQVVRGGLAGQFF.

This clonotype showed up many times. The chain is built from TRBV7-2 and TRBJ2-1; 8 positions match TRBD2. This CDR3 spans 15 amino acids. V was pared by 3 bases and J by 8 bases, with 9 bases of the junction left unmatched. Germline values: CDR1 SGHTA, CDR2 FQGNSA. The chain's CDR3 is CASSLQTSANDEQFF. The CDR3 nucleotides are TGTGCCAGCAGCTTGCAGACTAGCGCGAATGATGAGCAGTTCTTC.

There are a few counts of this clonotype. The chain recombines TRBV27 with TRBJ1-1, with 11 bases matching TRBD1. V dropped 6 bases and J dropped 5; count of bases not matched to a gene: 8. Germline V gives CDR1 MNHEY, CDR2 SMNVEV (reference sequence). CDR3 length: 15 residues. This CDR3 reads CASSPGQGARTEAFF. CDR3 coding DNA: TGTGCCAGCAGCCCTGGACAGGGGGCTAGGACTGAAGCTTTCTTT.

CDR3 protein: CASSYGQDWGYTF. In DNA form, the CDR3 reads TGCGCCAGCAGCTACGGACAGGATTGGGGCTACACCTTC. The V gene is TRBV5-1, the J gene TRBJ1-2; 7 bases line up with TRBD1. V lost 3 bases, J lost 8 bases, and 7 bases stayed unmatched. Germline loops: CDR1 SGHRS, CDR2 YFSETQ. CDR3 length: 13 amino acids.

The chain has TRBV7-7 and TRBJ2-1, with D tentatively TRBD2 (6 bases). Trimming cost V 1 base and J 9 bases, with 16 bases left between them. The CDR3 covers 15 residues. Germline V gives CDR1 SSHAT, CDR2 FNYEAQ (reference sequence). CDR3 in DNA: TGTGCCAGCAGCTTAGGGGCCGACCCGGGACTTGAGCAGTTCTTC. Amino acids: CASSLGADPGLEQFF.

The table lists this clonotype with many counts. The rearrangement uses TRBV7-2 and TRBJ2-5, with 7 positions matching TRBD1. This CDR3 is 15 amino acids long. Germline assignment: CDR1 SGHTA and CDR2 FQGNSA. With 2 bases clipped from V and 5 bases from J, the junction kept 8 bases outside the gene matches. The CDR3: CASSLLRGTRETQYF. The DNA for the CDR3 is TGTGCCAGCAGCTTACTCAGGGGGACGCGGGAGACCCAGTACTTC.

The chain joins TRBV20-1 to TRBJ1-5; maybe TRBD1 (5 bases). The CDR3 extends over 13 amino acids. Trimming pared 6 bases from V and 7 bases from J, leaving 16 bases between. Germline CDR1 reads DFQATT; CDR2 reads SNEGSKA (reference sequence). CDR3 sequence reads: CSANGGVVQPQHF. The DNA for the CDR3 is TGCAGTGCCAACGGAGGGGTCGTCCAGCCCCAGCATTTT.

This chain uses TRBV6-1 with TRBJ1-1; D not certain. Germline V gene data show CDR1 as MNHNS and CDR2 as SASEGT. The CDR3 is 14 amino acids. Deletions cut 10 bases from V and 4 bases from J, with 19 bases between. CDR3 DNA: TGTGCCATAGGTCGCGACGCAGTGGCCACTGAAGCTTTCTTT. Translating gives CAIGRDAVATEAFF.

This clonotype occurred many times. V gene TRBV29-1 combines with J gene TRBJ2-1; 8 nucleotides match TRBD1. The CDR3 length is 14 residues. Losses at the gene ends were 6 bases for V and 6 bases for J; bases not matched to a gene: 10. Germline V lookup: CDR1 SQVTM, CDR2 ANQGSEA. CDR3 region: CSVDRSDRVNEQFF. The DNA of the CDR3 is TGCAGCGTCGACCGTTCGGACAGGGTCAATGAGCAGTTCTTC.

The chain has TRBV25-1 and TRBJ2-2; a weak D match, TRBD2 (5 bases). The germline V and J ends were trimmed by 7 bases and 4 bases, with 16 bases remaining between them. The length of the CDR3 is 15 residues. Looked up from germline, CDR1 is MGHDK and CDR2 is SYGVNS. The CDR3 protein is CASTDSPGVTGELFF. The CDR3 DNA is TGTGCCAGCACTGACTCCCCCGGGGTCACCGGGGAGCTGTTTTTT.

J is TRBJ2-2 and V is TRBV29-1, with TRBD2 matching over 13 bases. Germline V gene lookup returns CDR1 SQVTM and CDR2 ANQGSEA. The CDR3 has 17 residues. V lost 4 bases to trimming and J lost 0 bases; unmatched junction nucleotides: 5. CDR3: CSVADGTSGTNTGELFF. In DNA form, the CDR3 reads TGCAGCGTTGCTGACGGGACTAGCGGGACGAACACCGGGGAGCTGTTTTTT.

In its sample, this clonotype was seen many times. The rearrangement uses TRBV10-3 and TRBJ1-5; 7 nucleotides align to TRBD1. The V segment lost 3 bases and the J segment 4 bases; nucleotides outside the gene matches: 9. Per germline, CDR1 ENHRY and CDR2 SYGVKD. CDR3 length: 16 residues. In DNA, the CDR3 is TGTGCCATCAGTGATACCAGACAGGGCAATAATCAGCCCCAGCATTTT. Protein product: CAISDTRQGNNQPQHF.

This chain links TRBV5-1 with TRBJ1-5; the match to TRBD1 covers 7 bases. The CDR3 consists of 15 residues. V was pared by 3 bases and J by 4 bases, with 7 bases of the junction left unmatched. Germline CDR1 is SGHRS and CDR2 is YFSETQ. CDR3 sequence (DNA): TGCGCCAGCAGCTCGACAGGGCGAGTAAATCAGCCCCAGCATTTT. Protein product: CASSSTGRVNQPQHF.

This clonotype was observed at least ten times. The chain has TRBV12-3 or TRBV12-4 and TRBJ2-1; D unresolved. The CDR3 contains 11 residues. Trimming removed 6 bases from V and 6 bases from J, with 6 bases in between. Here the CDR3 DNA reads TGTGCCAGCAGGGACGGCAATGAGCAGTTCTTC. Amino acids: CASRDGNEQFF.